This record covers a single T cell receptor beta chain. Its antigen is still unknown. No base qualities exist here, and no much larger clone lies one base off it. Ficoll-Paque density gradient centrifugation was used to isolate PBMCs. Compared with germline, V lacks 6 bases and J lacks 5 bases; bases without a gene match: 5. The CDR3 starts with the cysteine, ends with the phenylalanine, and has 15 residues. Only the CDR3 region is kept as DNA, spanning 45 bases read in frame from base 1. The data were taken from a study of T-cell memory formation after mild COVID-19 (dated by TCRdb to about 2021). With respect to the entire study: TCR sequence clusters from the two donors were found to be largely donor specific. In two donors, T-cell clones that expanded and contracted after mild COVID-19 were followed by sequencing TCRalpha and TCRbeta repertoires longitudinally. The cohort comprised two young, previously healthy adult volunteers, one female and one male.

The reads were generated on an Illumina NovaSeq 6000. cDNA libraries for TCRalpha and TCRbeta were prepared by 5'RACE using constant-segment primers, with sample barcodes and unique molecular identifiers added. RNA was extracted from every sample with Trizol reagent. The libraries were amplified in two PCR steps, and the second step added a second sample barcode and Illumina TruSeq adapters. Sequencing of the libraries was done on an Illumina NovaSeq, producing 2 x 150 bp paired-end reads. The original pipeline was this. With migec v1.2.7, reads were demultiplexed and then collapsed into UMI-guided consensus sequences. Using mixcr v2.1.11, the UMI consensuses were aligned to TRA and TRB V and J templates and assembled into clonotypes. A clonotype was counted as expanded or contracted only if both edgeR and NoisET called the change significant, with noise models trained on biological replicates. For edgeR calls, a false discovery rate-adjusted p below 0.01 and a log2 fold-change threshold of 1 were applied. PCA with hierarchical clustering of max-normalized trajectories of the 1000 most abundant clonotypes was used as exploratory dynamics analysis. Each responding clone was given a CD4 or CD8 phenotype based on the CD4+ and CD8+ repertoires, which had been sequenced separately. TCRdb cleaned the public reads at Q25 with fastp, built clones with MiXCR and kept in-frame beta chains. Here each entry gathers all rows of one CDR3 protein and keeps the most common genes and DNA. The V and J calls were determined by TCRdb, not by the authors. Counted in this sample were fewer than 150,000 distinct CDR3 sequences; about a sixth of them appeared once. 5.2% of the sample is held by the ten biggest clonotypes.

Results and caveats for the whole study, not just this receptor: The study included only a couple of mild cases, and larger cohorts that include severe cases with pre-infection samples were judged to be necessary. Contracting CD4+ clones appeared mostly in the CM and EM memory subsets, whereas CD8+ clones were enriched in EMRA. Some responding clones were detected in pre-infection memory, suggesting pre-existing cross-reactive memory T cells joined the SARS-CoV-2 response. Balanced CD4/CD8 phenotypes were observed for clones contracting from day 15 to 85, whereas a bias towards CD4+ was observed for a second wave of clones expanding from day 15 to 37. SARS-CoV-2 specificity of the second-wave clones peaking on day 37 was not confirmed.

The sample comprised PBMCs or a T cell subset sorted from them (not recorded which). The origin of this receptor is a young man who had mild COVID-19 (a few samples of this study predate the infection). The sample titles of this study are shuffled in the database, so cell type and time point are left out; the donor was told from shared clones. The rearrangement joined TRBV12-3 or TRBV12-4 to TRBJ2-1; the junction holds 12 bases that match TRBD2. Read as DNA, the sequence is TGTGCCAGCAGCCCGACTAGCGGGGGAAACAATGAGCAGTTCTTC. Translated, it gives CASSPTSGGNNEQFF.